Sequencing of this T cell receptor (beta chain) was carried out in a study of control samples from healthy donors and cancer patients. CDR1 MNHNS and CDR2 SASEGT come from the germline V gene. The V gene lost 1 base and the J gene lost 4 bases, with 29 bases spanning the gap. This CDR3 has 21 residues. This table comes from immunoSEQ multiplex PCR, and its TCRdb copy is limited to in-frame clones, with some not included. The data hold approximately 150,000 clones, with roughly 94% observed a single time. Sequencing was performed on PBMCs. This sequence originates from a man between 60 and 75 years old with colorectal cancer. The genes are TRBV6-1 and TRBJ1-5, with a possible D match to TRBD1 (5 bases). The CDR3 DNA follows: TGTGCCAGCAGTGAAGTAAGGTCGGGGGTTAGGTCGGGCCCCTTTAATCAGCCCCAGCATTTT. Encoded protein: CASSEVRSGVRSGPFNQPQHF.